This TCR beta chain appears in the sequencing data of a study of blood T cell repertoires in COVID-19. Study-wide background: COVID-19 samples from acute and convalescent phases originated in the United States, Italy and Spain.

Germline CDR1 is MDHEN and CDR2 is SYDVKM. V was clipped by 5 bases and J by 3 bases, with 17 bases between them. This CDR3 contains 15 residues. Method: immunoSEQ multiplex PCR; TCRdb's copy keeps in-frame clones and lacks some. Found here are some 120,000 clones, 88% of them singletons; the top ten hold 1.5%. This receptor was taken from a human donor in a cohort sampled during active COVID-19. The chain employs TRBV28 and TRBJ2-7; D might be TRBD1 (6 bases). The sample taken for sequencing was peripheral blood. The CDR3 here is CASSPHRVGDYEQYF. The CDR3 DNA reads as TGTGCCAGCAGTCCACACAGGGTAGGGGACTACGAGCAGTACTTC.